The rows below give T cell receptor beta chains drawn from one sample of a study of cytomegalovirus exposure and HLA in healthy donors. TCRdb's table, derived via immunoSEQ multiplex PCR, lists solely in-frame clones and lacks some. The sample contains about 120,000 clones, approximately 88% of which appear only once. Sequencing used PBMCs. The source of these receptors is a man younger than 30 in good health and CMV-seronegative. CDR3s leave out the opening cysteine and the closing phenylalanine or tryptophan. Each record gives: V gene, J gene, CDR3 protein.

V gene: TRBV10-3
J gene: TRBJ2-7
CDR3 protein: AISESSSYEQY

V gene: TRBV30
J gene: TRBJ1-1
CDR3 protein: AWSSGDRGMEAF

V gene: TRBV5-1
J gene: TRBJ1-4
CDR3 protein: ASSLGPTNEKLF

V gene: TRBV7-2
J gene: TRBJ2-7
CDR3 protein: ASSKGDSGRPSEQY

V gene: TRBV18
J gene: TRBJ2-7
CDR3 protein: ASSGTGYDEQY

V gene: TRBV7-6
J gene: TRBJ2-7
CDR3 protein: ASSPSGPGAYEQY

V gene: TRBV6-5
J gene: TRBJ2-1
CDR3 protein: ASKRLAGGREQF

V gene: TRBV5-1
J gene: TRBJ1-4
CDR3 protein: ASSLRAQGGGEKLF

V gene: TRBV28
J gene: TRBJ2-7
CDR3 protein: ASRRGRGTGTEGYEQY

V gene: TRBV18
J gene: TRBJ2-3
CDR3 protein: ASSGPTSRDFDTQY

V gene: TRBV29-1
J gene: TRBJ2-3
CDR3 protein: SVLWPTDTQY

V gene: TRBV19
J gene: TRBJ1-5
CDR3 protein: ASTLRTRYQPQH

V gene: TRBV18
J gene: TRBJ1-4
CDR3 protein: ASSPQGILEKLF

V gene: TRBV7-8
J gene: TRBJ1-2
CDR3 protein: ASSWTRTGQPLEGYT

V gene: TRBV25-1
J gene: TRBJ2-7
CDR3 protein: ASSPRDTLYEQY

V gene: TRBV6-5
J gene: TRBJ1-3
CDR3 protein: ASSAADASGNTIY

V gene: TRBV7-7
J gene: TRBJ2-1
CDR3 protein: ASSPQQGLAYEQF

V gene: TRBV6-5
J gene: TRBJ1-4
CDR3 protein: ASSYSRQVDEKLF

V gene: TRBV6-6
J gene: TRBJ2-5
CDR3 protein: ASSYAIQGIQETQY

V gene: TRBV28
J gene: TRBJ1-2
CDR3 protein: ASSLIPNRGEGSYGYT

V gene: TRBV10-1
J gene: TRBJ1-1
CDR3 protein: ASSDQGLMNTEAF

V gene: TRBV6-1
J gene: TRBJ2-4
CDR3 protein: ASSEGHGAKNIQY

V gene: TRBV30
J gene: TRBJ1-1
CDR3 protein: AWRQGVATEAF

V gene: TRBV6-1
J gene: TRBJ1-2
CDR3 protein: ASRRGQGSFGYT

V gene: TRBV6-5
J gene: TRBJ1-5
CDR3 protein: ATEGQSNQPQH

V gene: TRBV19
J gene: TRBJ2-1
CDR3 protein: ASSIKGLAGILNSYNEQF

V gene: TRBV2
J gene: TRBJ2-7
CDR3 protein: ASTAGAGHEQY

V gene: TRBV28
J gene: TRBJ2-5
CDR3 protein: ASSPLRTGETQY

V gene: TRBV6-1
J gene: TRBJ1-1
CDR3 protein: ASSVSGNTEAF

V gene: TRBV19
J gene: TRBJ1-2
CDR3 protein: ASAGLGYT

V gene: TRBV19
J gene: TRBJ1-1
CDR3 protein: ASSIAPRIKSTEAF

V gene: TRBV9
J gene: TRBJ2-7
CDR3 protein: ASSAGQEFYEQY

V gene: TRBV25-1
J gene: TRBJ2-1
CDR3 protein: ASTGGTSSYNEQF

V gene: TRBV11-3
J gene: TRBJ1-2
CDR3 protein: ASSSYDRAHGYT

V gene: TRBV15
J gene: TRBJ2-5
CDR3 protein: ATSRGGTGADSQY

V gene: TRBV18
J gene: TRBJ1-2
CDR3 protein: ASSPQSGQGLGYT

V gene: TRBV10-2
J gene: TRBJ2-7
CDR3 protein: ASQALAGTLEQY

V gene: TRBV28
J gene: TRBJ2-7
CDR3 protein: ASRLTGPYEQY

V gene: TRBV19
J gene: TRBJ1-1
CDR3 protein: ASSKTGGGNTEAF

V gene: TRBV11-2
J gene: TRBJ2-5
CDR3 protein: ASSRSRGWETQY

V gene: TRBV29-1
J gene: TRBJ2-7
CDR3 protein: SVERLAGGGSSYEQY

V gene: TRBV6-5
J gene: TRBJ1-2
CDR3 protein: ASSYSRQGAGYGYT

V gene: TRBV5-1
J gene: TRBJ1-1
CDR3 protein: ASSARQGYTEAF

V gene: TRBV4-1
J gene: TRBJ2-7
CDR3 protein: ASSQQRTGTGTYEQY